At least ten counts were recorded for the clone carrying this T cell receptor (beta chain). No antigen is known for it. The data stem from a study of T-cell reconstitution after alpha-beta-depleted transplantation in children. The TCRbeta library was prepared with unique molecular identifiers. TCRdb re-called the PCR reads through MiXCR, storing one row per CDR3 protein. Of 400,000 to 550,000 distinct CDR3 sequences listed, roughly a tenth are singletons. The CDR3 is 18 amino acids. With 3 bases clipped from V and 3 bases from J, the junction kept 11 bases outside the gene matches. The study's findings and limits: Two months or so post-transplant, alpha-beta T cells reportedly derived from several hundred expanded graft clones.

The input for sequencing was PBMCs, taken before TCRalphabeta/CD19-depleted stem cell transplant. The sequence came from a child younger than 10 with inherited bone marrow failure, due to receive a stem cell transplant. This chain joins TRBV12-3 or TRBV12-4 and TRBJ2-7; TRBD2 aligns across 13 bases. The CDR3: CASSFGPLLAGGNYEQYF. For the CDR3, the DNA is TGTGCCAGCAGTTTTGGACCCTTACTAGCGGGAGGGAACTACGAGCAGTACTTC.